This TCR beta chain was captured in a study of blood T cell repertoires in COVID-19. Study information: Acute-phase and convalescent COVID-19 samples originated in the United States, Italy and Spain. PBMCs, B-cell-depleted T cells, or T cells provided the cDNA or gDNA that made up the material.

The CDR3 spans 12 residues. The germline gives CDR1 SQVTM, CDR2 ANQGSEA. The V and J ends lost 5 bases and 1 base respectively, with 9 bases between them. Authors' data handling: Amplification with reference gene primers provided the estimates of nucleated cell counts. The assay was immunoSEQ multiplex PCR, and TCRdb's table has in-frame clones only and misses some. That table is the source of V, J and clone size, and D and trimming were worked out from the DNA. Of around 150,000 clones in the sample, about 82% were seen once. The sequence came from a woman aged 80 or over with active or convalescent COVID-19. The sequenced sample was peripheral blood. This rearrangement joins TRBV29-1 to TRBJ2-7; no firm D call. Here the CDR3 DNA reads TGCAGCGTTAGAGGCCGGTCCTACGAGCAGTACTTC. Translated, it gives CSVRGRSYEQYF.